This T cell receptor (beta chain) was identified during a study of T cells after yellow fever vaccination. For the study at large: Where fractions had low cell numbers, libraries were prepared from them with the SMART-Seq v4 Ultra Low Input RNA kit.

This clonotype has just a few counts. From the 5' RACE reads, TCRdb called clonotypes with MiXCR, one entry per CDR3 protein. The data contain 450,000 to 550,000 distinct CDR3 sequences, 21% of them singletons. There are 15 residues in the CDR3. V shed 5 bases, J shed 4 bases, and the junction held 8 bases outside the gene matches. Germline CDR1 and CDR2: MNHEY and SVGAGI. Sequences were derived from PBMCs, sampled about 21 days after the first yellow fever vaccination. The sequence came from a man between 18 and 35 years old who received the YFV17D yellow fever vaccine. The genes are TRBV6-5 and TRBJ1-5; 7 bases fit TRBD1. This chain's CDR3 is CASSTRWDSNQPQHF. The DNA for the CDR3 is TGTGCCAGCAGTACCCGTTGGGACAGTAATCAGCCCCAGCATTTT.